The T cell receptor beta chain described here comes from a study of blood T cell repertoires in COVID-19. Overall study context: Sites across the United States, Italy and Spain contributed samples from acute and convalescent COVID-19.

Participants were aged about 18 to 100 years from 20 to 30 US areas. The study assigned cohorts using participant-reported clinical history. The recovered donors of Cohort 3 showed two negative PCRs, clearance, or symptom resolution. Generated by immunoSEQ multiplex PCR, the TCRdb table keeps only in-frame clones and is missing some. Of 450,000 to 500,000 clones in the sample, 87% were seen once. This clone was observed once. This sequence was found in a woman under 30 who had recovered from COVID-19. Sequencing was carried out using PBMCs or T cells enriched from blood (not recorded which).

The CDR3 loop is CASSPGTWVAGELFF. In DNA form, the CDR3 reads TGTGCCAGCAGCCCGGGGACTTGGGTGGCCGGGGAGCTGTTTTTT. The rearrangement uses TRBV5-6 and TRBJ2-2; tentatively, D is TRBD2 (6 bases). Looked up from germline, CDR1 is SGHDT and CDR2 is YYEEEE. The CDR3 contains 15 residues. Trimming pared 4 bases from V and 6 bases from J, leaving 16 bases between.